The rows below give T cell receptor beta chains drawn from one sample of a study of blood T cell repertoires in COVID-19. Assay: immunoSEQ multiplex PCR; the TCRdb copy retains only in-frame clones and omits some. The sample yields approximately 140,000 clones, roughly 84% seen once. Sequencing input: peripheral blood. The source is a man aged 30 to 39 with COVID-19, enrolled during active disease. The CDR3 runs from the conserved cysteine through the conserved F or W. Each record gives: clone size, D gene, V gene, J gene, CDR3 DNA, CDR3 protein. D genes are given only for firm matches. Size values are once, few and many counts, or a class for expanded clones, and some rows have none.

clone size: once
D gene: TRBD1
V gene: TRBV18
J gene: TRBJ1-1
CDR3 DNA: TGTGCCAGCTCACCGGGACAGGCCAATCCGGGGGACACTGAAGCTTTCTTT
CDR3 protein: CASSPGQANPGDTEAFF

clone size: -
D gene: -
V gene: TRBV6-2/TRBV6-3
J gene: TRBJ1-1
CDR3 DNA: TGTGCCAGCAGCGATAACATAGGACTTGAAGCTTTCTTT
CDR3 protein: CASSDNIGLEAFF

clone size: -
D gene: -
V gene: TRBV10-2
J gene: TRBJ1-4
CDR3 DNA: TGCGCCAGCAGAGGACAGTTAAATGAAAAACTGTTTTTT
CDR3 protein: CASRGQLNEKLFF

clone size: -
D gene: TRBD1
V gene: TRBV6-6
J gene: TRBJ1-1
CDR3 DNA: TGTGCCAGCAGGGACGGACAGGCCACTGAAGCTTTCTTT
CDR3 protein: CASRDGQATEAFF

clone size: -
D gene: -
V gene: TRBV28
J gene: TRBJ1-2
CDR3 DNA: TGTGCCAGCACCCTAGACCCGCGAGGTTATGGCTACACCTTC
CDR3 protein: CASTLDPRGYGYTF

clone size: -
D gene: -
V gene: TRBV7-8
J gene: TRBJ2-4
CDR3 DNA: TGTGCCAGCAGCCCGGGGGAAAACATTCAGTACTTC
CDR3 protein: CASSPGENIQYF

clone size: few
D gene: -
V gene: TRBV6-2/TRBV6-3
J gene: TRBJ1-5
CDR3 DNA: TGTGCCAGCAGTTACACAGAGAATCAGCCCCAGCATTTT
CDR3 protein: CASSYTENQPQHF

clone size: -
D gene: -
V gene: TRBV6-5
J gene: TRBJ2-7
CDR3 DNA: TGTGCCAGCAGTAACTCCCTCCGGGGAGAGCAGTACTTC
CDR3 protein: CASSNSLRGEQYF

clone size: -
D gene: -
V gene: TRBV13
J gene: TRBJ2-1
CDR3 DNA: TGTGCCAGCAGCTCCCCTTTCGCCTACAATGAGCAGTTCTTC
CDR3 protein: CASSSPFAYNEQFF

clone size: -
D gene: -
V gene: TRBV24-1
J gene: TRBJ2-2
CDR3 DNA: TGTGCCACGGGGCCCACCGGGGAGCTGTTTTTT
CDR3 protein: CATGPTGELFF

clone size: once
D gene: TRBD1
V gene: TRBV5-1
J gene: TRBJ1-3
CDR3 DNA: TGCGCCAGCAGCCTCCCACAGGGGTCTGGAAACACCATATATTTT
CDR3 protein: CASSLPQGSGNTIYF

clone size: -
D gene: -
V gene: TRBV9
J gene: TRBJ1-2
CDR3 DNA: TGTGCCAGCAGCGTAGCTACAGGGTTTACCTATGGCTACACCTTC
CDR3 protein: CASSVATGFTYGYTF

clone size: -
D gene: TRBD2
V gene: TRBV6-5
J gene: TRBJ2-1
CDR3 DNA: TGTGCCAGCAGTAGGACTAGCGGGAGCAATGAGCAGTTCTTC
CDR3 protein: CASSRTSGSNEQFF

clone size: -
D gene: -
V gene: TRBV5-4
J gene: TRBJ1-6
CDR3 DNA: TGTGCCAGCAGCGAAATGGGGCAGGGAAGAAGTAATTCACCCCTCCACTTT
CDR3 protein: CASSEMGQGRSNSPLHF

clone size: -
D gene: TRBD1
V gene: TRBV28
J gene: TRBJ1-1
CDR3 DNA: TGTGCCAGCAGCCAAGGGGGCGCTGAAGCTTTCTTT
CDR3 protein: CASSQGGAEAFF

clone size: -
D gene: TRBD2
V gene: TRBV27
J gene: TRBJ2-7
CDR3 DNA: TGTGCCAGCAGACTAGGGACTAGCGGGTCCCCCGAGCAGTACTTC
CDR3 protein: CASRLGTSGSPEQYF

clone size: many
D gene: TRBD2
V gene: TRBV24-1
J gene: TRBJ2-3
CDR3 DNA: TGTGCCACCAGTGCCCTACTAGCGGGAGGAACCGCAGATACGCAGTATTTT
CDR3 protein: CATSALLAGGTADTQYF

clone size: once
D gene: TRBD1
V gene: TRBV25-1
J gene: TRBJ1-4
CDR3 DNA: TGTGCCAGCAGTGATCCCGGGACAGTTAATGAAAAACTGTTTTTT
CDR3 protein: CASSDPGTVNEKLFF

clone size: -
D gene: -
V gene: TRBV30
J gene: TRBJ1-2
CDR3 DNA: TGTGCCTGGAGTGTTGACTTGGACTATGGCTACACCTTC
CDR3 protein: CAWSVDLDYGYTF

clone size: few
D gene: -
V gene: TRBV2
J gene: TRBJ1-2
CDR3 DNA: TGTGCCAGCAGCCGGGACTTCGATTTATTGCGTGGCTACACCTTC
CDR3 protein: CASSRDFDLLRGYTF

clone size: -
D gene: -
V gene: TRBV27
J gene: TRBJ1-1
CDR3 DNA: TGTGCCAGCAGTTTTCGGCAGGCCGGATTGGAAGCTTTCTTT
CDR3 protein: CASSFRQAGLEAFF

clone size: -
D gene: TRBD2
V gene: TRBV6-5
J gene: TRBJ2-5
CDR3 DNA: TGTGCCAGCAGTTACTCGAGGGAGGGGGAGACCCAGTACTTC
CDR3 protein: CASSYSREGETQYF

clone size: -
D gene: -
V gene: TRBV9
J gene: TRBJ2-2
CDR3 DNA: TGTGCCAGCAGCCCCCCATCGAACACCGGGGAGCTGTTTTTT
CDR3 protein: CASSPPSNTGELFF

clone size: -
D gene: TRBD1
V gene: TRBV19
J gene: TRBJ2-6
CDR3 DNA: TGTGCCAGTAGTATAAAGGGGGCCTCTGGGGCCAACGTCCTGACTTTC
CDR3 protein: CASSIKGASGANVLTF

clone size: -
D gene: TRBD1
V gene: TRBV19
J gene: TRBJ1-1
CDR3 DNA: TGTGCCAGCTACACAGGGGGGCTCGGAGCTTTCTTT
CDR3 protein: CASYTGGLGAFF

clone size: few
D gene: -
V gene: TRBV10-1
J gene: TRBJ1-5
CDR3 DNA: TGCGCCAGCAGTGCATCAGGGAATCAGCCCCAGCATTTT
CDR3 protein: CASSASGNQPQHF